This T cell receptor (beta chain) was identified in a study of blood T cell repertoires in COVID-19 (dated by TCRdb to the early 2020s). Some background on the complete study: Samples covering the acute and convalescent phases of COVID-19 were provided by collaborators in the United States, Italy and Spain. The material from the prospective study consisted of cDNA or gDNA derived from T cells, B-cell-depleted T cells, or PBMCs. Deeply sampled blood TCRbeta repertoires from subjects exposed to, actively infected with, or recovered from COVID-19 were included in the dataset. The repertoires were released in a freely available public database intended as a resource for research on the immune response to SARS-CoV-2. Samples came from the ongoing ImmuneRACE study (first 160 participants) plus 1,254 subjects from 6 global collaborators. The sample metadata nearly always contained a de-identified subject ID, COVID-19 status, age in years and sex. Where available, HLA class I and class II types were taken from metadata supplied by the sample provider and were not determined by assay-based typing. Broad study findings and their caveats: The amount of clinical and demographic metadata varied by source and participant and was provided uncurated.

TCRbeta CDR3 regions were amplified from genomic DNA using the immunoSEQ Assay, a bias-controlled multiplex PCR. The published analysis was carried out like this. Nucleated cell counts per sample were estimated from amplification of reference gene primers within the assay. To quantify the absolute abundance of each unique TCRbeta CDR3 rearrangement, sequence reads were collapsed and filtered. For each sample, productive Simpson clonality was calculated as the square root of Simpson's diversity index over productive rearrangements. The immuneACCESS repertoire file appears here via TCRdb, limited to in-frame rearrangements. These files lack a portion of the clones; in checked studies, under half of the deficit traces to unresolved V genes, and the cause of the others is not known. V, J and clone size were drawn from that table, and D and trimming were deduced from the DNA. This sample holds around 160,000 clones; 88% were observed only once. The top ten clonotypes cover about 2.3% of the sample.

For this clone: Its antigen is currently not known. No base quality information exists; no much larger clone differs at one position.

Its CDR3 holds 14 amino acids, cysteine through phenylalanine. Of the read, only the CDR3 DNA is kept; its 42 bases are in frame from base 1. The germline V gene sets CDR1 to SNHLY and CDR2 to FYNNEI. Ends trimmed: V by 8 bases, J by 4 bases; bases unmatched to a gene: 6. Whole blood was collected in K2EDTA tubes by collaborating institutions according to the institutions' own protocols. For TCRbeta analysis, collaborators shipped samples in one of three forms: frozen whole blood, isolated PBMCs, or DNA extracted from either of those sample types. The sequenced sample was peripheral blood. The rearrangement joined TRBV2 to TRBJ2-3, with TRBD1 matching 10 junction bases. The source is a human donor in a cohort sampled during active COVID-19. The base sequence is TGTGCCAGCGGAGGGACAGGGGTCCCAGATACGCAGTATTTT. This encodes CASGGTGVPDTQYF.